These T cell receptor beta chains were read from a single sample in a study of T cell repertoires in cytomegalovirus infection. TCRdb passed the reads through MiXCR, listing each CDR3 protein once. This sample has about 230,000 distinct CDR3 sequences; approximately 22% occur once, and the top ten carry around a sixth. Sequenced material: CD8+ T cells from PBMCs. The receptors were gathered from a human donor in good health (CMV status not recorded). Some clones in this sample may be carry-over from other donors' samples. Each CDR3 is given with its conserved first and last residue. The D gene is left open where the match is weak. Rows give clone size only sometimes, using once, few, many, or a class for an expanded clone.

V,size,D,J,DNA,CDR3
TRBV27,-,TRBD2,TRBJ2-7,TGTGCCAGCAGTCCCAGGACTAGGGATTACGAGCAGTACTTC,CASSPRTRDYEQYF
TRBV15,few,-,TRBJ2-7,TGTGCCACCAGCAGAGGCGAGAACTACGAGCAGTACTTC,CATSRGENYEQYF
TRBV20-1,few,TRBD1,TRBJ1-2,TGCAGTGCTATTCGGACAGGGGGCCGCAACTATGGCTACACCTTC,CSAIRTGGRNYGYTF
TRBV6-2/TRBV6-3,-,-,TRBJ1-1,TGTGCCAGCAGTTACTCGGGGGGTGGAAGCACTGAAGCTTTCTTT,CASSYSGGGSTEAFF
TRBV19,few,-,TRBJ2-1,TGTGCCAGTAGTATTATACTGAACAATGAGCAGTTCTTC,CASSIILNNEQFF
TRBV19,few,TRBD2,TRBJ2-5,TGTGCCAGTAGTACGGGACTAGCGGGGACCTTCAGAAGCCAGTACTTC,CASSTGLAGTFRSQYF
TRBV6-1,few,TRBD1,TRBJ2-3,TGTGCCAGCAGTGATCCGGGACAGGGGGCAGATACGCAGTATTTT,CASSDPGQGADTQYF
TRBV7-3,many,TRBD1,TRBJ2-4,TGTGCCAGCAGCCCGACAGGGGAGGACATTCAGTACTTC,CASSPTGEDIQYF
TRBV7-2,many,TRBD2,TRBJ2-5,TGTGCCAGCAGCCCCCGGGGGGAAGAGACCCAGTACTTC,CASSPRGEETQYF
TRBV15,-,-,TRBJ2-6,TGTGTCACCAGCAGAGAAGACAGCATCTCTGGGGCCAACGTCCTGACTTTC,CVTSREDSISGANVLTF
TRBV19,-,TRBD1,TRBJ1-1,TGTGCCAGTAGTATAACAGGGGTTACGGGTGAAGCTTTCTTT,CASSITGVTGEAFF
TRBV19,few,-,TRBJ2-5,TGTGCCAGTAGTATATGGGACGACCCAGAGACCCAGTACTTC,CASSIWDDPETQYF
TRBV6-6,few,TRBD2,TRBJ2-7,TGTGCCAGCAGTTACTCTTTCCTAGCGGGAATTGGCGAGCAGTACTTC,CASSYSFLAGIGEQYF
TRBV13,-,TRBD2,TRBJ2-1,TGTGCCAGCAGCCACGGGGGGGCAAGCGCTGAGCAGTTCTTC,CASSHGGASAEQFF
TRBV5-4,-,-,TRBJ2-1,TGTGCCAGCAGCTTAGGACCCTCCAACTACAATGAGCAGTTCTTC,CASSLGPSNYNEQFF
TRBV27,few,-,TRBJ1-2,TGTGCCAGCAGTTCCTTTAGGGAAAAAGGCTACACCTTC,CASSSFREKGYTF
TRBV4-3,few,-,TRBJ2-3,TGCGCCAGCAGCCAAGATTACCGGGACCATGGGTCCCATACGCAGTATTTT,CASSQDYRDHGSHTQYF
TRBV4-1,few,-,TRBJ2-1,TGCGCCAGCAGCCAAGACTCAGGGGCGATTTACAATGAGCAGTTCTTC,CASSQDSGAIYNEQFF
TRBV7-9,many,-,TRBJ2-7,TGTGCCAGCAGCACTTCCTTATACGAGCAGTACTTC,CASSTSLYEQYF
TRBV2,-,TRBD2,TRBJ2-3,TGTGCCAGCAGTGAGGTAGCGGGGGGCTTTCCTAGCACAGATACGCAGTATTTT,CASSEVAGGFPSTDTQYF
TRBV27,-,-,TRBJ2-7,TGTGCCAGCAGTCCCGGTGTGTCTGCCTACGAGCAGTACTTC,CASSPGVSAYEQYF
TRBV6-5,-,-,TRBJ1-2,TGTGCCAGCAGTTACTCGGGGCCAGCCCCTAGAGGCTACACCTTC,CASSYSGPAPRGYTF
TRBV12-3/TRBV12-4,-,-,TRBJ2-7,TGTGCCAGCAGGATGGACAGTTACTACGAGCAGTACTTC,CASRMDSYYEQYF
TRBV10-3,-,-,TRBJ1-1,TGTGCCATCAGTGAGTCCCCCGGGAATCTTCATGAAGCTTTCTTT,CAISESPGNLHEAFF